This record concerns one T cell receptor (beta chain) sequence. As yet, its antigen is unknown. This entry is derived from a study of siplizumab effects on memory and regulatory T cells. Repertoires were generated with immunoSEQ multiplex PCR, while TCRdb's copy carries only in-frame clones and drops some. The table includes some 100,000 clones, approximately 94% detected once. Findings of the study overall: With siplizumab, mappable alloreactive CD4+ clones averaged 68.8% Treg-derived, versus 25% to 30% in controls.

The CDR3 sequence is 16 residues long. Trimming took off 4 bases at V and 7 bases at J, with 23 bases between the two ends. Germline V lookup: CDR1 SNHLY, CDR2 FYNNEI. The sequence derives from a human donor in good health. The chain carries TRBV2 and TRBJ2-7; the D is unclear. Sequenced sample: CD8+ T cells sorted from blood. CDR3 in amino acids: CASSAPDPEKNGEQYF. CDR3 sequence (DNA): TGTGCCAGCAGTGCCCCGGACCCGGAAAAGAATGGGGAGCAGTACTTC.